This T cell receptor (beta chain) was sequenced for a study of CD8+ T cells in alopecia areata. General study findings and limits: Lesional scalp, especially alopecia totalis/universalis, showed higher clonality than normal scalp.

This clone has only a few counts. What it binds is unknown. The CDR3 spans 15 residues. With V trimmed by 1 base and J by 6 bases, 10 bases remained unmatched. Germline CDR1 and CDR2: SQVTM and ANQGSEA. Following RNA extraction, reverse transcription yielded cDNA that acted as the sequencing template. The table came from immunoSEQ multiplex PCR; TCRdb's copy has only in-frame clones and leaves some out. The sample includes 95,000 to 150,000 clones, 40% to 55% of them seen just once. The sample taken for sequencing was NKG2D-low CD8+ T cells sorted from blood. This receptor was identified in a human donor with alopecia areata. This sequence joins TRBV29-1 and TRBJ2-7; the match to TRBD2 covers 9 bases. The CDR3: CSVEVWNSGRTEQYF. DNA for the CDR3: TGCAGCGTTGAAGTGTGGAATAGCGGGAGAACCGAGCAGTACTTC.